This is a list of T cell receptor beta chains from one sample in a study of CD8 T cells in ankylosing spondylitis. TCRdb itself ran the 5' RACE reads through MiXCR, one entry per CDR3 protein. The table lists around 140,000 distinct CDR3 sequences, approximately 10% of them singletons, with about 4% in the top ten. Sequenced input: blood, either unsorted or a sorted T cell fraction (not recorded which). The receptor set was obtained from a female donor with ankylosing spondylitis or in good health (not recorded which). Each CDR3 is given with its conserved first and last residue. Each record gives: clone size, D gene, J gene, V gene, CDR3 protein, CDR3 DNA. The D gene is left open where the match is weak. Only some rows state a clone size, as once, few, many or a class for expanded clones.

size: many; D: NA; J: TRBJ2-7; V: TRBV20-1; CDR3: CSATGRTYEQYF; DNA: TGCAGTGCTACCGGACGGACTTACGAGCAGTACTTC
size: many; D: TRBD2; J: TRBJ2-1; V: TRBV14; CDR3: CASSPLAGYNEQFF; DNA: TGTGCCAGCAGCCCATTAGCGGGATACAATGAGCAGTTCTTC
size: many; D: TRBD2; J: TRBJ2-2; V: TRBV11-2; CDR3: CASSFSGGNTGELFF; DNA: TGTGCCAGCAGCTTTTCGGGGGGGAACACCGGGGAGCTGTTTTTT
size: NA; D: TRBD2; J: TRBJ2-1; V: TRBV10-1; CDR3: CASSESRAGGVDEQFF; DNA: TGCGCCAGCAGTGAGTCCCGAGCGGGAGGGGTAGATGAGCAGTTCTTC
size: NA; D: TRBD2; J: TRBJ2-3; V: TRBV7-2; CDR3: CASSLRGTTGDTQYF; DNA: TGTGCCAGCAGCTTACGTGGGACTACGGGAGATACGCAGTATTTT
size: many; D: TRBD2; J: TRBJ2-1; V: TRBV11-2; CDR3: CASSLLAGALNEQFF; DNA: TGTGCCAGCAGCTTACTAGCGGGAGCATTAAATGAGCAGTTCTTC
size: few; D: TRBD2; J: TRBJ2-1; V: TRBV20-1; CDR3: CRGTSGGAYNEQFF; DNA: TGCAGGGGTACTAGCGGGGGGGCCTACAATGAGCAGTTCTTC
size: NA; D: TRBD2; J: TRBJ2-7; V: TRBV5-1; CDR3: CASSSGTSGSVFEQYF; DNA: TGCGCCAGCAGCTCGGGGACTAGCGGGAGTGTATTCGAGCAGTACTTC
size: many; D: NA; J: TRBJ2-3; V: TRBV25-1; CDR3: CASSDASSGDTQYF; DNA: TGTGCCAGCAGTGACGCAAGTTCGGGAGATACGCAGTATTTT
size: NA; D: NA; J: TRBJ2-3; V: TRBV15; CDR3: CATSRARTGTDTQYF; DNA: TGTGCCACCAGCAGAGCCAGGACTGGCACAGATACGCAGTATTTT
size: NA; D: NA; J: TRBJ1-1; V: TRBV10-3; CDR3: CAISEGREGTEAFF; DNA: TGTGCCATCAGTGAAGGCAGGGAGGGCACTGAAGCTTTCTTT
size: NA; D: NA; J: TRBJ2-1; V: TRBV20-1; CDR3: CSARDLRLSEGYNEQFF; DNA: TGCAGTGCTAGAGATCTTCGCCTCAGCGAGGGGTACAATGAGCAGTTCTTC
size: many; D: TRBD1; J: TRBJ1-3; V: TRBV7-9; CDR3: CASRDRGGPGNTIYF; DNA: TGTGCCAGCAGGGACAGGGGGGGCCCTGGAAACACCATATATTTT
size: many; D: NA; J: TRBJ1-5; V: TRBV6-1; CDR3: CASSEADATHQPQHF; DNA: TGTGCCAGCAGTGAAGCGGACGCGACTCATCAGCCCCAGCATTTT
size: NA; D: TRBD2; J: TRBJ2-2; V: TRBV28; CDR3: CAGGSNTGELFF; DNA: TGTGCGGGGGGGTCGAACACCGGGGAGCTGTTTTTT
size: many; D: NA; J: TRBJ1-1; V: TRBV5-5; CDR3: CASSLGVWGGNTEAFF; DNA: TGTGCCAGCAGCTTGGGAGTATGGGGGGGGAACACTGAAGCTTTCTTT
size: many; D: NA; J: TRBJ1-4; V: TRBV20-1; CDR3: CSAAGNEKLFF; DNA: TGCAGTGCTGCAGGGAATGAAAAACTGTTTTTT
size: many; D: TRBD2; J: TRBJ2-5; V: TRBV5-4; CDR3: CASSLGTSVETQYF; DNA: TGTGCCAGCAGCCTAGGGACTAGTGTGGAGACCCAGTACTTC
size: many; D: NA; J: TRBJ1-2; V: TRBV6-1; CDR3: CASSPRSTGKFNYGYTF; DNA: TGTGCCAGCAGTCCGAGATCCACAGGGAAGTTTAACTATGGCTACACCTTC
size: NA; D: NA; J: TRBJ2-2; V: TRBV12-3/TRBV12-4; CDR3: CASSPELRELFF; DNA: TGTGCCAGCAGTCCCGAGCTGCGGGAGCTGTTTTTT
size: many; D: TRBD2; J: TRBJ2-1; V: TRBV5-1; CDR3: CASSISTGTSNNEQFF; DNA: TGCGCCAGCAGCATAAGTACCGGGACTAGCAACAATGAGCAGTTCTTC
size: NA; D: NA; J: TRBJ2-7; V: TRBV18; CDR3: CASSPRDTPYEQYF; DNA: TGTGCCAGCTCACCCCGGGACACTCCCTACGAGCAGTACTTC
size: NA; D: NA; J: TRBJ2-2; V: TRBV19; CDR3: CASTLGLIGELFF; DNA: TGTGCCAGTACCCTTGGACTTATCGGGGAGCTGTTTTTT
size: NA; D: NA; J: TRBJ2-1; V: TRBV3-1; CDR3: CASSQWVSGEQFF; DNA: TGTGCCAGCAGCCAGTGGGTATCGGGGGAGCAGTTCTTC
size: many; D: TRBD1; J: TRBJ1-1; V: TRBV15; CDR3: CASRGETEAFF; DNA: TGTGCCTCCAGGGGGGAGACTGAAGCTTTCTTT
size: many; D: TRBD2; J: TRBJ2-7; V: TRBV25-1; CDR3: CASSETSGVTYEQYF; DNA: TGTGCCAGCAGTGAGACTAGCGGGGTTACCTACGAGCAGTACTTC
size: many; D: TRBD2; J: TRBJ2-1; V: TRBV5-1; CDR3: CASNSGRAEEQFF; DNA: TGCGCCAGCAATAGCGGGAGGGCCGAGGAGCAGTTCTTC
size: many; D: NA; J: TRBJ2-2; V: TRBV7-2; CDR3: CASSLYGELFF; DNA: TGTGCCAGCAGCTTGTACGGGGAGCTGTTTTTT
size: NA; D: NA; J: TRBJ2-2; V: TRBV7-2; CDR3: CASSLFGQETGELFF; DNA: TGTGCCAGCAGCTTATTTGGGCAGGAGACCGGGGAGCTGTTTTTT
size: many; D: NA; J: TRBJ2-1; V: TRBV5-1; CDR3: CASRQDYNEQFF; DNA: TGCGCCAGTCGACAGGACTACAATGAGCAGTTCTTC
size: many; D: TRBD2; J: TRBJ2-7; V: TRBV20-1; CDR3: CSARSLAGGLYEQYF; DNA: TGCAGTGCTAGGTCCTTAGCGGGGGGACTCTACGAGCAGTACTTC
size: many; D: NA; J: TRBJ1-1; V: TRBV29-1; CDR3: CSVRTVNTEAFF; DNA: TGCAGCGTCCGGACAGTGAACACTGAAGCTTTCTTT
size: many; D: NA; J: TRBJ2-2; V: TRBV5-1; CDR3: CASSFGTGELFF; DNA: TGCGCCAGCAGCTTCGGCACCGGGGAGCTGTTTTTT
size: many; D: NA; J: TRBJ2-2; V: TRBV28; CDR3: CATQGNLGELFF; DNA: TGTGCCACACAAGGGAATCTCGGGGAGCTGTTTTTT
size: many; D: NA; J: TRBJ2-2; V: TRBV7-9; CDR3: CASSLPLSTGELFF; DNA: TGTGCCAGCAGCTTACCCTTATCCACCGGGGAGCTGTTTTTT
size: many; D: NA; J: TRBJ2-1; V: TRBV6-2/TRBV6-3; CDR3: CASRPLRGEYNEQFF; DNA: TGTGCCAGCCGACCCTTGAGGGGGGAATACAATGAGCAGTTCTTC
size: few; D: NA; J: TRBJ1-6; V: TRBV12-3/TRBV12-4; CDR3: CASSPQTVRGSPLHF; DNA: TGTGCCAGCAGTCCCCAGACCGTCAGGGGTTCACCCCTCCACTTT
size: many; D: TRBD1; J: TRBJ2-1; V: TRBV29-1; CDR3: CSEGTDRSSYNEQFF; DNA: TGCAGCGAAGGGACAGACAGAAGCTCCTACAATGAGCAGTTCTTC
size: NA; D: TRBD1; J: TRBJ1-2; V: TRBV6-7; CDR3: CTFINPDKAGGGDYGYTF; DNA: TGTACCTTCATTAACCCTGATAAAGCAGGGGGTGGGGACTATGGCTACACCTTC
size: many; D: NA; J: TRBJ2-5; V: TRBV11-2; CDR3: CASSYEQETQYF; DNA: TGTGCCAGCAGCTATGAGCAAGAGACCCAGTACTTC
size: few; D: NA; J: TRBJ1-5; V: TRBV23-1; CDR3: CASSQSLGGQPQHF; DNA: TGCGCCAGCAGTCAATCCCTCGGAGGGCAGCCCCAGCATTTT
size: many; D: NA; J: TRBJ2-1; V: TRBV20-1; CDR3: CSARGGVDYNEQFF; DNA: TGCAGTGCTAGGGGGGGAGTCGACTACAATGAGCAGTTCTTC
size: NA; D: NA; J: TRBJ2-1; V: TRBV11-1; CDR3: CASSLGASGTSLGEQFF; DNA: TGTGCCAGCAGCTTAGGGGCGTCCGGGACCTCGTTGGGAGAGCAGTTCTTC
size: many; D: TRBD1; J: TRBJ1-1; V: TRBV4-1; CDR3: CASSEGGAETFF; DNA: TGCGCCAGCAGTGAAGGGGGCGCGGAGACTTTCTTT
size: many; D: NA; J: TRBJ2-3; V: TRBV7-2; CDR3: CASSRLTSTDTQYF; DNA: TGTGCCAGCAGCAGACTTACTAGCACAGATACGCAGTATTTT
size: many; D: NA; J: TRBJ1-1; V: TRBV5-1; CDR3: CASSPTGPNTEAFF; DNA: TGCGCCAGCAGCCCTACTGGACCGAACACTGAAGCTTTCTTT
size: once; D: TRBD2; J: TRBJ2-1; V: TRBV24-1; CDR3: CATSDLPLAGANNEQFF; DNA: TGTGCCACCAGTGACCTACCCCTAGCGGGAGCAAACAATGAGCAGTTCTTC
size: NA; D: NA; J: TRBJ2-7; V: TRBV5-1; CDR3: CASSLRTAYEQYF; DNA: TGCGCCAGCAGCCTGAGGACGGCCTACGAACAGTACTTC
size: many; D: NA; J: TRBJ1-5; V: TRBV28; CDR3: CASSFGTVLESNQPQHF; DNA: TGTGCCAGCAGTTTCGGGACGGTACTAGAGAGCAATCAGCCCCAGCATTTT
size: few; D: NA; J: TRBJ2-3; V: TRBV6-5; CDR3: CASRGLDTQYF; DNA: TGTGCCAGCAGAGGCTTAGATACGCAGTATTTT
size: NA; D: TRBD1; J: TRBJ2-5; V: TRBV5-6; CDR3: CASSFDRGAKETQYF; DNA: TGTGCCAGCAGTTTCGACAGGGGGGCGAAAGAGACCCAGTACTTC
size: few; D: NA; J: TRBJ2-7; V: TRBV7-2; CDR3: CASSLLETEQYF; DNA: TGTGCCAGCAGCTTACTAGAGACCGAGCAGTACTTC
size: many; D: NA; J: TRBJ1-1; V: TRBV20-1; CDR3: CSAKLGNRDTEAFF; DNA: TGCAGTGCCAAGCTGGGAAACAGAGACACTGAAGCTTTCTTT